What follows describes a single TCR beta chain. Its antigen specificity is not known. Base qualities are not recorded, but no much larger clone differs from it by a single base. The sample is drawn from a study of OX40 agonist ivuxolimab in advanced cancers. For the study in its entirety: The costimulatory receptor OX40 (CD134) was targeted by ivuxolimab, a fully human IgG2 agonistic monoclonal antibody. Among the roughly 50 dose-escalation patients, some 20 had hepatocellular carcinoma, roughly 15 melanoma, 9 renal cell carcinoma and 9 head and neck cancer. Patients were allowed to have had prior anti-PD-1, anti-PD-L1 or anti-CTLA-4 therapy, and around 40% of the dose-escalation patients had previously received checkpoint inhibitors. Partial responses were achieved by three dose-escalation patients, of whom one had hepatocellular carcinoma and two had cutaneous melanoma. Intravenous ivuxolimab was administered to patients every 2 weeks at six dose levels: 0.01, 0.1, 0.3, 1.5, 3 and 10 mg/kg. Peripheral TCRbeta sequencing was intended to test whether TCR sequence diversity was altered and clonal T-cell expansion was caused by ivuxolimab. A male proportion of approximately 83% and a mean age of around 60 years, ranging from roughly 23 to 79, were recorded for the dose-escalation cohort. The paper describes the monotherapy dose-escalation part (N = 52 patients) of the phase I trial of ivuxolimab.

The trial excluded patients who had a history of autoimmune disease or were on systemic immunosuppression. Peripheral blood for TCR sequencing was collected from all dose cohorts at baseline, on cycle 4 day 1, and on cycle 7 day 1. Samples came from an open-label, multicenter, first-in-human phase I dose-escalation trial of ivuxolimab. Adults with locally advanced or metastatic melanoma, renal cell, hepatocellular, or head and neck squamous cell carcinoma were enrolled in the trial. CD4+ and CD8+ T cells were sorted separately from peripheral blood before TCR sequencing. Overall study outcomes, separate from this receptor: Low levels of normalized T-cell clonal expansion were also seen in some patients who did not respond. Partial responders in the 0.1-3.0 mg/kg groups had among the lowest normalized peripheral clonal expansion, especially among CD8+ T cells. The antigen specificity of the peripheral T cells that underwent clonal expansion was not determined. After ivuxolimab, more expanded clones were found on average in CD8+ T cells than in CD4+ T cells. At doses from 0.1 to 3.0 mg/kg, clonal expansion was seen in both CD4+ and CD8+ blood T cells between baseline and week 6.

The CDR3 contains 16 residues, cysteine and phenylalanine counted. The retained sequence is limited to the CDR3, 48 bases, with the frame set at the first base. CDR1 and CDR2 (LGHNA, YSLEER) derive from the germline V gene. V lost 4 bases and J lost 4 bases; the stretch between them is 17 bases long. Genomic DNA was isolated from the sorted cells so that the TCRbeta CDR3 region could be sequenced. The immunoSEQ Assay was used to sequence the TCRbeta CDR3 regions. The immuneACCESS repertoire file appears here via TCRdb, limited to in-frame rearrangements. These files lack a portion of the clones; in checked studies, under half of the deficit traces to unresolved V genes, and the cause of the others is not known. This sample is represented by tens of thousands of clones; 90% to 95% of them were singletons. The biggest ten clones account for about a fifth of the sample.

Sequencing was performed on CD4+ or CD8+ T cells sorted from blood, taken in a trial of the OX40 agonist ivuxolimab. The chain joins TRBV4-3 to TRBJ2-1, with the D gene possibly TRBD1 or TRBD2, each one fitting 6 bases. This TCR came from an adult with an advanced solid tumor such as melanoma, head and neck, liver or kidney cancer. The DNA reads TGCGCCAGCAGCCGGGGGCCTTCGGGGGAATACAATGAGCAGTTCTTC. It codes for CASSRGPSGEYNEQFF.